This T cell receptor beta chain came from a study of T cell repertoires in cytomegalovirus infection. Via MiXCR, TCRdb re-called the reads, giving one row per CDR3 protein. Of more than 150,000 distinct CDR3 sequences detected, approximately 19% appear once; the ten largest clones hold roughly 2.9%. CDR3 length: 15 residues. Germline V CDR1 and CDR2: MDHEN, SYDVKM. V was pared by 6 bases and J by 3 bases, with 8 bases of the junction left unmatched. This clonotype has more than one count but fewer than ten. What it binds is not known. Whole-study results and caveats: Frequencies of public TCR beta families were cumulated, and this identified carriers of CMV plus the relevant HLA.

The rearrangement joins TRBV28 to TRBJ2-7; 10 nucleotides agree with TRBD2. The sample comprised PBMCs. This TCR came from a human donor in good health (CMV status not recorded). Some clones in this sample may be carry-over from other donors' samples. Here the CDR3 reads CASSRLAGAFYEQYF. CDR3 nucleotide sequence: TGTGCCAGCAGCCGTCTAGCGGGAGCGTTCTACGAGCAGTACTTC.